Listed below are T cell receptor beta chains from one sample, sequenced in a study of follicular helper T cells after annual influenza vaccination. Repertoires were generated with immunoSEQ multiplex PCR, while TCRdb's copy carries only in-frame clones and drops some. The repertoire consists of 9,500 to 10,000 clones, with about four fifths occurring once and the leading ten covering roughly 0.35%. Sequencing was performed on CXCR5- memory CD4+ T cells sorted from blood, taken 7 days after influenza vaccination. The receptor set was obtained from an adult who received the influenza vaccine. The CDR3 runs from the conserved cysteine through the conserved F or W. A D gene is named only where the DNA matches it firmly. Clone size is given for some rows only: seen once, a few or many times, or a class if the clone is expanded.

>NA|TRBJ2-1|NA|TRBV2
CASSEQGHEQFF
TGTGCCAGCAGCGAACAGGGTCATGAGCAGTTCTTC
>NA|TRBJ2-2|NA|TRBV9
CASSVFQGSTGELFF
TGTGCCAGCAGCGTATTCCAGGGGAGCACCGGGGAGCTGTTTTTT
>NA|TRBJ1-1|NA|TRBV2
CASSEAEGWNTEAFF
TGTGCCAGCAGTGAAGCGGAGGGGTGGAACACTGAAGCTTTCTTT
>NA|TRBJ1-1|NA|TRBV7-2
CASSLAGLNTEAFF
TGTGCCAGCAGCTTAGCGGGGCTGAACACTGAAGCTTTCTTT
>NA|TRBJ1-1|once|TRBV7-9
CASSPAGALGTEAFF
TGTGCCAGCAGCCCAGCGGGGGCCCTTGGCACTGAAGCTTTCTTT
>NA|TRBJ2-1|NA|TRBV19
CASSMRYNEQFF
TGTGCCAGTAGTATGCGTTACAATGAGCAGTTCTTC
>NA|TRBJ2-6|NA|TRBV9
CASSVGGSGANVLTF
TGTGCCAGCAGCGTAGGAGGGTCTGGGGCCAACGTCCTGACTTTC
>NA|TRBJ1-5|NA|TRBV18
CASSPAGQQSGPQHF
TGTGCCAGCTCACCGGCAGGACAACAATCAGGGCCCCAGCATTTT
>NA|TRBJ1-5|NA|TRBV19
CASSMGQVLNQPQHF
TGTGCCAGTAGTATGGGGCAGGTACTCAATCAGCCCCAGCATTTT
>NA|TRBJ2-7|NA|TRBV7-2
CASSFVGPYEQYF
TGTGCCAGCAGCTTTGTTGGGCCCTACGAGCAGTACTTC
>TRBD2|TRBJ2-7|once|TRBV27
CASSYLGGRNSYEQYF
TGTGCCAGCAGTTATCTAGGCGGGAGGAACTCCTACGAGCAGTACTTC
>NA|TRBJ2-3|NA|TRBV9
CASSVGGSPDTQYF
TGTGCCAGCAGCGTAGGTGGTAGCCCAGATACGCAGTATTTT
>TRBD2|TRBJ2-3|once|TRBV6-5
CASGRLAGTDTQYF
TGTGCCAGCGGAAGACTAGCGGGGACAGATACGCAGTATTTT
>NA|TRBJ2-3|NA|TRBV21-1
CASSKGLLEGADTQYF
TGTGCCAGCAGCAAAGGGCTCCTAGAGGGCGCAGATACGCAGTATTTT
>NA|TRBJ1-5|few|TRBV6-5
CASRRLRGQMHF
TGTGCCAGCAGGCGGCTCCGGGGACAAATGCATTTT
>TRBD2|TRBJ2-7|NA|TRBV7-8
CASSSGLAGGLSYEQYF
TGTGCCAGCAGCTCGGGACTAGCGGGGGGGCTCTCCTACGAGCAGTACTTC
>NA|TRBJ1-3|NA|TRBV5-4
CASSVLGGNTIYF
TGTGCCAGCAGCGTCCTGGGGGGAAACACCATATATTTT
>NA|TRBJ1-6|NA|TRBV11-3
CASSLDSYNSPLHF
TGTGCCAGCAGCTTAGACAGCTATAATTCACCCCTCCACTTT
>TRBD1|TRBJ2-3|NA|TRBV5-1
CASTDGQVTDTQYF
TGCGCCAGCACTGACGGACAGGTCACAGATACGCAGTATTTT
>NA|TRBJ2-1|once|TRBV7-7
CASSLGAQGEQFF
TGTGCTAGCAGCTTAGGGGCTCAAGGTGAGCAGTTCTTC
>NA|TRBJ2-7|NA|TRBV6-5
CASSLYGSYEQYF
TGTGCCAGCAGTCTGTATGGCTCCTACGAGCAGTACTTC
>TRBD1|TRBJ1-3|NA|TRBV5-1
CASSPNRGSGNTIYF
TGCGCCAGCAGCCCGAACAGGGGCTCTGGAAACACCATATATTTT
>NA|TRBJ1-1|NA|TRBV19
CASSIKGDTEAFF
TGTGCCAGTAGTATAAAAGGTGACACTGAAGCTTTCTTT
>NA|TRBJ2-7|NA|TRBV9
CASSKEGRASYEQYF
TGTGCCAGCAGCAAAGAGGGCAGGGCCTCCTACGAGCAGTACTTC
>NA|TRBJ1-1|once|TRBV6-6
CASSYSGTDAWGAFF
TGTGCCAGCAGTTACTCTGGGACGGACGCCTGGGGAGCTTTCTTT
>NA|TRBJ1-6|NA|TRBV7-9
CASSSPPGLNSPLHF
TGTGCCAGCAGTTCTCCTCCGGGTCTTAATTCACCCCTCCACTTT
>TRBD2|TRBJ2-7|NA|TRBV7-2
CASSLNSGGLSYEQYF
TGTGCCAGCAGCTTAAATAGCGGGGGGTTATCCTACGAGCAGTACTTC
>NA|TRBJ1-1|NA|TRBV4-2
CASTKTDNTEAFF
TGTGCCAGCACTAAGACAGATAACACTGAAGCTTTCTTT
>NA|TRBJ1-6|NA|TRBV7-2
CASSFRSPYNSPLHF
TGTGCCAGCAGCTTCCGGTCACCCTATAATTCACCCCTCCACTTT
>NA|TRBJ2-7|NA|TRBV7-9
CASSLRGAYEQYF
TGTGCCAGCAGCCTCAGGGGGGCCTACGAGCAGTACTTC